This is a list of T cell receptor beta chains from one sample in a study of Graves' ophthalmopathy and Graves' hyperthyroidism. TCRdb redid the calling of the multiplex PCR reads with MiXCR, one entry per CDR3 protein. Among hundreds of thousands of distinct CDR3 sequences listed, 21% were seen once. The source material was peripheral blood. Receptors originate from a woman aged 18-35 years with stable Graves' hyperthyroidism. The CDR3 runs from the conserved cysteine through the conserved F or W. Each record gives: J gene, D gene, V gene, clone size, CDR3 DNA, CDR3 protein. D genes are given only for firm matches. Where a row states a size, it is once, few, many or the class of an expanded clone; other rows omit it.

J: TRBJ2-7
D: TRBD2
V: TRBV7-9
size: -
DNA: TGTTCCAGCAGCGGGAGGTCCTACGAGCAGTACTTC
CDR3: CSSSGRSYEQYF

J: TRBJ2-5
D: TRBD1
V: TRBV29-1
size: -
DNA: TGCAGCGCCAGAGGGACAGGGGGCGGCGAGACCCAGTACTTC
CDR3: CSARGTGGGETQYF

J: TRBJ2-7
D: -
V: TRBV25-1
size: many
DNA: TGTGCCAGCAGTGAGGTAATGAACAATCCCTACGAGCAGTACTTC
CDR3: CASSEVMNNPYEQYF

J: TRBJ2-7
D: -
V: TRBV6-2/TRBV6-3
size: many
DNA: TGTGCCAGCAGAAACCCGAACTACGAGCAGTACTTC
CDR3: CASRNPNYEQYF

J: TRBJ2-2
D: TRBD1
V: TRBV30
size: -
DNA: TGTGCCTGGAGTGTATCAGGGGGCCGTGGGGAGCTGTTTTTT
CDR3: CAWSVSGGRGELFF

J: TRBJ1-2
D: -
V: TRBV5-1
size: few
DNA: TGCGCCAGCAGCTTGGGTCAGGGGTCGGGCGGCTACACCTTC
CDR3: CASSLGQGSGGYTF

J: TRBJ2-7
D: TRBD1
V: TRBV29-1
size: -
DNA: TGCAGCGTAGACCGGGACAGGGGTGAGCAGTACTTC
CDR3: CSVDRDRGEQYF

J: TRBJ1-5
D: TRBD1
V: TRBV15
size: many
DNA: TGTGCCACCAGCAGGCGACAGGAGGGGGCTCAGCCCCAGCATTTT
CDR3: CATSRRQEGAQPQHF

J: TRBJ2-2
D: TRBD1
V: TRBV28
size: many
DNA: TGTGCCAGCAGTTGGGGGGGGACAGGGGGCACCGGGGAGCTGTTTTTT
CDR3: CASSWGGTGGTGELFF

J: TRBJ2-7
D: -
V: TRBV7-3
size: many
DNA: TGTGCCAGCAGCTTTAGACAGGACGGGGATTTCTACGAGCAGTACTTC
CDR3: CASSFRQDGDFYEQYF

J: TRBJ2-2
D: TRBD2
V: TRBV10-2
size: few
DNA: TGCGCCAGCGGACTAGCGGGAGGGAACACCGGGGAGCTGTTTTTT
CDR3: CASGLAGGNTGELFF

J: TRBJ2-2
D: -
V: TRBV12-3/TRBV12-4
size: many
DNA: TGTGCCAGCAGTTTTCCCGAGTCGGTCACCGGGGAGCTGTTTTTT
CDR3: CASSFPESVTGELFF

J: TRBJ1-1
D: -
V: TRBV28
size: -
DNA: TGTGCCAGCAGCCCCCTTGCGGAGGGCACTGAAGCTTTCTTT
CDR3: CASSPLAEGTEAFF

J: TRBJ2-1
D: -
V: TRBV3-1
size: few
DNA: TGTGCCAGCAGCCAAGGGGTTAGCGGCTACAATGAGCAGTTCTTC
CDR3: CASSQGVSGYNEQFF

J: TRBJ2-3
D: TRBD2
V: TRBV24-1
size: -
DNA: TGTGCCACCAGTGATCAGGGACTAGCGGGGCTCAAAAGCACAGATACGCAGTATTTT
CDR3: CATSDQGLAGLKSTDTQYF

J: TRBJ2-5
D: TRBD2
V: TRBV7-2
size: -
DNA: TGTGCCAGCATCTTAGAAGCGGGAGGGCTACAGACCCGGTACTTC
CDR3: CASILEAGGLQTRYF

J: TRBJ1-3
D: TRBD1
V: TRBV29-1
size: few
DNA: TGCAGCGTTTCTCCGACCGGGACAGGGGGAAGCTCTGGAAACACCATATATTTT
CDR3: CSVSPTGTGGSSGNTIYF

J: TRBJ1-1
D: -
V: TRBV20-1
size: many
DNA: TGCAGTGCTAGAGATCCGGGTTTAAGAACTGAAGCTTTCTTT
CDR3: CSARDPGLRTEAFF

J: TRBJ2-7
D: -
V: TRBV12-3/TRBV12-4
size: few
DNA: TGTGCCAGCAGGGAAGCGAGCTCCTACGAGCAGTACTTC
CDR3: CASREASSYEQYF

J: TRBJ1-1
D: -
V: TRBV2
size: many
DNA: TGTGCCAGCAGTGGGGCAGTTTCCTACACTGAAGCTTTCTTT
CDR3: CASSGAVSYTEAFF

J: TRBJ2-4
D: TRBD2
V: TRBV6-1
size: -
DNA: TGTGCCAGCAGTCTCGGGGGGGCCGCAAACATTCAGTACTTC
CDR3: CASSLGGAANIQYF

J: TRBJ2-7
D: -
V: TRBV27
size: many
DNA: TGTGCCAGCAAGCTGGACCGGAGCTCCTACGAGCAGTACTTC
CDR3: CASKLDRSSYEQYF

J: TRBJ2-7
D: TRBD2
V: TRBV6-2/TRBV6-3
size: many
DNA: TGTGCCAGCAGTTACAGGTCTAGCGGTTCCTACGAGCAGTACTTC
CDR3: CASSYRSSGSYEQYF

J: TRBJ2-7
D: -
V: TRBV12-3/TRBV12-4
size: -
DNA: TGTGCCAGCAGTGAATCGGGACCACCCTGGGAGCAGTACTTC
CDR3: CASSESGPPWEQYF

J: TRBJ2-7
D: TRBD2
V: TRBV4-2
size: many
DNA: TGTGCCAGCAGCGAAAGAAAACTAGCGGGAGTATCCTACGAGCAGTACTTC
CDR3: CASSERKLAGVSYEQYF

J: TRBJ1-6
D: -
V: TRBV7-9
size: few
DNA: TGTGCCAGCAGCCTACCAGGGGCCAATTCACCCCTCCACTTT
CDR3: CASSLPGANSPLHF

J: TRBJ2-7
D: TRBD1
V: TRBV20-1
size: many
DNA: TGCAGTGCTATCAGGGGGATGGGTGAGCAGTACTTC
CDR3: CSAIRGMGEQYF

J: TRBJ1-1
D: -
V: TRBV5-1
size: many
DNA: TGCGCCAGCAGCTTGCAGGGCATGGAAGCTTTCTTT
CDR3: CASSLQGMEAFF

J: TRBJ2-7
D: TRBD1
V: TRBV28
size: few
DNA: TGTGCCAGCAGTTTATGGAGGACAGGTAGTGAGCAGTACTTC
CDR3: CASSLWRTGSEQYF

J: TRBJ1-1
D: TRBD1
V: TRBV12-3/TRBV12-4
size: -
DNA: TGTGCCAGCAGTCCCGGACAGGGAGCAGGAAACACTGAAGCTTTCTTT
CDR3: CASSPGQGAGNTEAFF

J: TRBJ1-6
D: -
V: TRBV19
size: -
DNA: TGTGCCAGTAGTATGACCGAGGGGTCCCTCCACTTT
CDR3: CASSMTEGSLHF

J: TRBJ1-2
D: -
V: TRBV2
size: -
DNA: TGTGCCAGCAGTGAAATAAGGACCCTCGCCGGTGGCTACACCTTC
CDR3: CASSEIRTLAGGYTF

J: TRBJ1-1
D: TRBD1
V: TRBV5-1
size: many
DNA: TGCGCCAGCAGCTTATCGCTAACAGGGGGGAACACTGAAGCTTTCTTT
CDR3: CASSLSLTGGNTEAFF

J: TRBJ1-1
D: -
V: TRBV5-1
size: -
DNA: TGCGCCAGCAGCCCCGAACGGACAGTTAAACACACTGAAGCTTTCTTT
CDR3: CASSPERTVKHTEAFF

J: TRBJ2-7
D: TRBD1
V: TRBV6-2/TRBV6-3
size: -
DNA: TGTGCCAGCAGTTACCCCGGGACAGGGAACGACGAGCAGTACTTC
CDR3: CASSYPGTGNDEQYF

J: TRBJ2-7
D: -
V: TRBV7-2
size: many
DNA: TGTGCCAGCAGCCGAGGGGGACTACTCCACTACGAGCAGTACTTC
CDR3: CASSRGGLLHYEQYF

J: TRBJ2-7
D: TRBD1
V: TRBV6-1
size: -
DNA: TGTGCCAGCAGGCCACAGACAGGGAGCTCCTACGAGCAGTACTTC
CDR3: CASRPQTGSSYEQYF

J: TRBJ2-3
D: -
V: TRBV28
size: -
DNA: TGTGCCAGCAGTCAGACAGCAAGCACAGATACGCAGTATTTT
CDR3: CASSQTASTDTQYF

J: TRBJ2-7
D: -
V: TRBV12-3/TRBV12-4
size: once
DNA: TGTGCCAGCAGTTCCGGGATATCCTACGAGCAGTGCTTC
CDR3: CASSSGISYEQCF

J: TRBJ2-5
D: TRBD2
V: TRBV6-1
size: once
DNA: TGTGCCAGCAGTGGTACTAGCGGCAAGGAGACCCAGTACTTC
CDR3: CASSGTSGKETQYF

J: TRBJ1-5
D: TRBD1
V: TRBV10-3
size: many
DNA: TGTGCCATCAGCGAGGACAGGAATCAGCCCCAGCATTTT
CDR3: CAISEDRNQPQHF

J: TRBJ2-7
D: -
V: TRBV6-2/TRBV6-3
size: many
DNA: TGTGCCAGCAGTTACTCGGCGGGCGGATCCTACGAGCAGTACTTC
CDR3: CASSYSAGGSYEQYF